Sequencing of this T cell receptor beta chain was carried out in a study of shared clonotypes between healthy human individuals. Study-level findings and limits: Exclusively blood specimens were collected; tissue repertoires likely differ. Limited genetic and exposure-history diversity came from having few donors.

As processed by the authors: ImmunoSEQ yielded junction-only sequences lacking quality scores, so filtering differed. Profiled with immunoSEQ multiplex PCR; TCRdb holds only in-frame clones, not every one. V, J and clone size reflect that table, while D and trimming were determined from the DNA. This sample has a few million clones, with around 90% found just once. CDR3 length: 15 amino acids. From germline, CDR1 is SGHRS and CDR2 YFSETQ. The V and J ends lost 1 base and 8 bases, in that order; junction bases with no gene match: 6. A remark on this clone: Its antigen is unknown.

Donors comprised healthy HIV-negative adults lacking recent acute infections or vaccinations. This TCR was sampled from a man younger than 30 in good health. The rearrangement joins TRBV5-1 to TRBJ1-6; 7 nucleotides align to TRBD1. The sample was naive CD4+ T cells sorted from blood. Subset described: CD45RA+ positively selected. The CDR3 here is CASSLTGAGDSPLHF. For the CDR3, the DNA is TGCGCCAGCAGCTTGACAGGGGCCGGGGATTCACCCCTCCACTTT.